This T cell receptor beta chain derives from a study of shared clonotypes between healthy human individuals. The V and J ends lost 3 bases and 6 bases respectively, with 14 bases between them. CDR1 is SNHLY and CDR2 is FYNNEI in the germline V gene. This CDR3 is built from 15 residues. The study's findings and limits: Donor clonotype sharing was expected to depend on sequencing depth.

Turning to this clone: Antigen unknown.

Using immunoSEQ multiplex PCR, the repertoire was profiled, and TCRdb retains in-frame clones only, with some absent. The sample contains about 2.4 million clones, approximately 93% of which appear only once. The sequence was obtained from a man between 18 and 29 years old in good health. Some clones in this sample may be carry-over from other donors' samples. Material: naive CD4+ T cells from PBMCs. Specified subset: CD45RA+ positively selected. V and J are TRBV2 and TRBJ2-2, with a weak D call TRBD2 (6 bases). The CDR3, as DNA: TGTGCCAGCAGTGAGACTAGAGGCTATGCCGGGGAGCTGTTTTTT. Translated, it gives CASSETRGYAGELFF.